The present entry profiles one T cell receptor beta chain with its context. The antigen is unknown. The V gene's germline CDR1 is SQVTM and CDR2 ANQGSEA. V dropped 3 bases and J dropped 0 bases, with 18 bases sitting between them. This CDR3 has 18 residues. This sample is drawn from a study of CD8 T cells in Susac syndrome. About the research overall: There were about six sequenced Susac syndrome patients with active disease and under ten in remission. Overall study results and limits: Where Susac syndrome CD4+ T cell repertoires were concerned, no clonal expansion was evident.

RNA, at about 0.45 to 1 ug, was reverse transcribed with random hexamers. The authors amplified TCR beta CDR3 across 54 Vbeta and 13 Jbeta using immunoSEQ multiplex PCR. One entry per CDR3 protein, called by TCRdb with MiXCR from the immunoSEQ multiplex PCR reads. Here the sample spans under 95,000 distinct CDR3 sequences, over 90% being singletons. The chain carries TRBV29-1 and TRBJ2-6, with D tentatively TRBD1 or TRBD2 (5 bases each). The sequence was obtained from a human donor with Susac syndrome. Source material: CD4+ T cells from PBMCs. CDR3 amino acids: CSVDSGTLALSGANVLTF. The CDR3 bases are TGCAGCGTTGATTCCGGGACGTTGGCCCTCTCTGGGGCCAACGTCCTGACTTTC.